The rows below give T cell receptor beta chains drawn from one sample of a study of immune evolution from preneoplasia to lung adenocarcinoma. Clones were sequenced by immunoSEQ multiplex PCR, and TCRdb holds only the in-frame ones, with some missing. The sample shows under 6,500 clones, less than 85% of them seen only once. Sequencing input: FFPE adjacent normal lung tissue. The receptor source for this set is a person between 65 and 79 years old with lung adenocarcinoma. The CDR3 runs from the conserved cysteine through the conserved F or W. Each record gives: CDR3 protein, CDR3 DNA, D gene, J gene, V gene, clone size. D genes are given only for firm matches. For some rows the clone size is stated as once, few or many, or as a class when expanded; others skip it.

cdr3_aa: CASSQDREKQFF; cdr3_nt: TGCGCCAGCAGCCAAGACCGGGAAAAGCAGTTCTTC; d_call: .; j_call: TRBJ2-1; v_call: TRBV4-1; clone_size: .
cdr3_aa: CASSSGTSSPYEQYF; cdr3_nt: TGTGCCAGCAGTTCAGGGACATCCAGTCCCTACGAGCAGTACTTC; d_call: .; j_call: TRBJ2-7; v_call: TRBV27; clone_size: few
cdr3_aa: CASSRLAGERETQYF; cdr3_nt: TGTGCCAGCAGTCGACTAGCGGGAGAAAGGGAGACCCAGTACTTC; d_call: TRBD2; j_call: TRBJ2-5; v_call: TRBV28; clone_size: .
cdr3_aa: CASSWTSGTSTEAFF; cdr3_nt: TGCGCCAGCAGCTGGACATCCGGGACATCCACTGAAGCTTTCTTT; d_call: .; j_call: TRBJ1-1; v_call: TRBV5-1; clone_size: .
cdr3_aa: CASRWTEAFF; cdr3_nt: TGTGCCAGCAGATGGACTGAAGCTTTCTTT; d_call: .; j_call: TRBJ1-1; v_call: TRBV27; clone_size: .
cdr3_aa: CASSSPPAETQYF; cdr3_nt: TGTGCCAGCAGTTCTCCACCGGCGGAGACCCAGTACTTC; d_call: .; j_call: TRBJ2-5; v_call: TRBV27; clone_size: .
cdr3_aa: CASSFPQSASGARLIF; cdr3_nt: TGTGCCAGCAGCTTTCCCCAGTCGGCTAGCGGGGCCCGGCTGATCTTC; d_call: TRBD2; j_call: TRBJ2-1; v_call: TRBV7-2; clone_size: .
cdr3_aa: CSAAEPRYGYTF; cdr3_nt: TGCAGCGCCGCCGAGCCGCGCTATGGCTACACCTTC; d_call: .; j_call: TRBJ1-2; v_call: TRBV29-1; clone_size: .
cdr3_aa: CACRGFNSPLHF; cdr3_nt: TGTGCCTGCCGGGGGTTCAATTCACCCCTCCACTTT; d_call: .; j_call: TRBJ1-6; v_call: TRBV30; clone_size: .
cdr3_aa: CSVRPQGAGEAFF; cdr3_nt: TGCAGCGTGAGACCCCAGGGGGCAGGTGAAGCTTTCTTT; d_call: TRBD1; j_call: TRBJ1-1; v_call: TRBV29-1; clone_size: .
cdr3_aa: CASSHRDSGLEQYF; cdr3_nt: TGTGCCAGCAGCCACCGGGACAGTGGACTCGAGCAGTACTTC; d_call: TRBD1; j_call: TRBJ2-7; v_call: TRBV5-6; clone_size: .
cdr3_aa: CASSFVGDTEAFF; cdr3_nt: TGTGCCAGCAGCTTCGTCGGGGACACTGAAGCTTTCTTT; d_call: .; j_call: TRBJ1-1; v_call: TRBV5-5; clone_size: .
cdr3_aa: CASSQGASSANYGYTF; cdr3_nt: TGTGCCAGCAGCCAGGGGGCGAGTTCGGCTAACTATGGCTACACCTTC; d_call: TRBD1; j_call: TRBJ1-2; v_call: TRBV28; clone_size: .
cdr3_aa: CASSYNRDRGGEQYF; cdr3_nt: TGTGCCAGCAGTTACAACCGGGACAGGGGGGGGGAGCAGTACTTC; d_call: TRBD1; j_call: TRBJ2-7; v_call: TRBV6-6; clone_size: .
cdr3_aa: CASSFLGAHPSTDTQYF; cdr3_nt: TGTGCCAGCAGCTTCCTGGGGGCCCACCCTAGCACAGATACGCAGTATTTT; d_call: .; j_call: TRBJ2-3; v_call: TRBV7-9; clone_size: few
cdr3_aa: CASSEGQGMGQPQHF; cdr3_nt: TGTGCCAGCAGTGAAGGTCAGGGGATGGGTCAGCCCCAGCATTTT; d_call: .; j_call: TRBJ1-5; v_call: TRBV2; clone_size: .
cdr3_aa: CASSLWDEGVTEAFF; cdr3_nt: TGTGCCAGCAGTTTGTGGGATGAAGGGGTCACTGAAGCTTTCTTT; d_call: .; j_call: TRBJ1-1; v_call: TRBV28; clone_size: once
cdr3_aa: CASITRSGTDTQYF; cdr3_nt: TGTGCCAGCATTACTAGATCCGGCACAGATACGCAGTATTTT; d_call: .; j_call: TRBJ2-3; v_call: TRBV2; clone_size: .
cdr3_aa: CASSSRRGQETQYF; cdr3_nt: TGTGCCAGCAGTTCCCGACGGGGCCAAGAGACCCAGTACTTC; d_call: .; j_call: TRBJ2-5; v_call: TRBV6-1; clone_size: .
cdr3_aa: CASSTLGSSYEQYF; cdr3_nt: TGTGCCAGCAGCACTCTAGGTAGCTCCTACGAGCAGTACTTC; d_call: .; j_call: TRBJ2-7; v_call: TRBV2; clone_size: once
cdr3_aa: CAWSGGQGADTQYF; cdr3_nt: TGTGCCTGGAGTGGAGGACAGGGTGCAGATACGCAGTATTTT; d_call: TRBD1; j_call: TRBJ2-3; v_call: TRBV30; clone_size: .
cdr3_aa: CASSLYRAGRDEKLFF; cdr3_nt: TGTGCCAGCAGCTTATACCGGGCGGGCCGGGATGAAAAACTGTTTTTT; d_call: .; j_call: TRBJ1-4; v_call: TRBV13; clone_size: .
cdr3_aa: CASSRLAGRGTDTQYF; cdr3_nt: TGTGCCAGCAGCCGCCTAGCAGGTCGTGGCACAGATACGCAGTATTTT; d_call: .; j_call: TRBJ2-3; v_call: TRBV7-2; clone_size: .
cdr3_aa: CASSPTSGGGKNTQYF; cdr3_nt: TGTGCCAGCAGCCCGACTAGCGGGGGGGGGAAAAATACGCAGTATTTT; d_call: TRBD2; j_call: TRBJ2-3; v_call: TRBV7-9; clone_size: few
cdr3_aa: CASSFRPREDEQYF; cdr3_nt: TGTGCCAGCAGTTTCAGGCCTCGGGAAGACGAGCAGTACTTC; d_call: .; j_call: TRBJ2-7; v_call: TRBV28; clone_size: once
cdr3_aa: CASRPRQRDTGELFF; cdr3_nt: TGCGCCAGCAGACCTAGGCAGAGAGACACCGGGGAGCTGTTTTTT; d_call: .; j_call: TRBJ2-2; v_call: TRBV5-1; clone_size: .
cdr3_aa: CASSLWGESYGYTF; cdr3_nt: TGTGCCAGCAGCTTATGGGGGGAAAGCTATGGCTACACCTTC; d_call: .; j_call: TRBJ1-2; v_call: TRBV28; clone_size: once
cdr3_aa: CANRDLNTGELFF; cdr3_nt: TGTGCCAACCGGGACTTGAACACCGGGGAGCTGTTTTTT; d_call: .; j_call: TRBJ2-2; v_call: TRBV2; clone_size: .
cdr3_aa: CATTASSGANVLTF; cdr3_nt: TGTGCCACCACCGCAAGCTCTGGGGCCAACGTCCTGACTTTC; d_call: .; j_call: TRBJ2-6; v_call: TRBV6-1; clone_size: .
cdr3_aa: CAWNSANEKLFF; cdr3_nt: TGTGCCTGGAATTCTGCAAATGAAAAACTGTTTTTT; d_call: .; j_call: TRBJ1-4; v_call: TRBV30; clone_size: .
cdr3_aa: CACDRGGTEAFF; cdr3_nt: TGTGCCTGTGACAGGGGGGGCACTGAAGCTTTCTTT; d_call: TRBD1; j_call: TRBJ1-1; v_call: TRBV30; clone_size: .
cdr3_aa: CASSEVRGFSPLHF; cdr3_nt: TGTGCCAGCAGTGAAGTGAGGGGCTTTTCACCCCTCCACTTT; d_call: .; j_call: TRBJ1-6; v_call: TRBV2; clone_size: .
cdr3_aa: CSVGDGSYEQYF; cdr3_nt: TGCAGCGTTGGGGACGGGTCCTACGAGCAGTACTTC; d_call: .; j_call: TRBJ2-7; v_call: TRBV29-1; clone_size: .
cdr3_aa: CASSLGYEQYF; cdr3_nt: TGTGCCAGCAGTTTGGGTTACGAGCAGTACTTC; d_call: .; j_call: TRBJ2-7; v_call: TRBV6-6; clone_size: .
cdr3_aa: CASSRDGLPNTEAFF; cdr3_nt: TGCGCCAGCAGCCGGGACGGGCTTCCAAACACTGAAGCTTTCTTT; d_call: .; j_call: TRBJ1-1; v_call: TRBV4-1; clone_size: .
cdr3_aa: CASSEGLAGNYEQYF; cdr3_nt: TGTGCCAGCAGTGAAGGGCTAGCGGGTAACTACGAGCAGTACTTC; d_call: TRBD2; j_call: TRBJ2-7; v_call: TRBV6-1; clone_size: few